The source of this TCR beta chain is a study of metastatic and nonmetastatic thyroid tumors. Overall study results and limits: When malignant thyroid tumors were compared with benign nodules, TCR beta diversity was reportedly significantly higher in the malignant tumors. This held in both blood and tumor samples.

Methods used by the authors: It was from CDR3 differences across clinicopathological groups that a distant-metastasis classifier for papillary thyroid cancer was built. MiXCR reprocessed the PCR reads for TCRdb. The V and J calls here are based on TCRdb, not the publication. The table shows about 59,000 clones, with 15% to 20% occurring only once. Prior to thyroid surgery, none of the patients had received any treatment. This clone was detected ten times or more. As yet, its antigen is unknown. An end of the junction does not agree with germline; a read error may underlie this. The CDR3 has 12 amino acids. CDR1 and CDR2 (germline): MDHEN, SYDVKM.

The receptor was isolated from a male donor with papillary thyroid cancer or a benign thyroid nodule (not recorded which). Some clones in this sample may be carry-over from other donors' samples. The sample taken for sequencing was blood. The chain employs TRBV28 and TRBJ2-1; D unclear. CDR3 loop: CASSLSTQEQLF. The CDR3, as DNA: TGTGCCAGCAGTTTAAGTACGCAAGAGCAGCTCTTC. The full variable domain, rest sourced from reference TRBV28 and TRBJ2-1, is DVKVTQSSRYLVKRTGEKVFLECVQDMDHENMFWYRQDPGLGLRLIYFSYDVKMKEKGDIPEGYSVSREKKERFSLILESASTNQTSMYLCASSLSTQEQLFGPGTRLTVL.